Listed here are 18 T cell receptor beta chains from one sample, sequenced in a study of cytomegalovirus exposure and HLA in healthy donors. It was with 60 Vbeta and 13 Jbeta primers that the PCR ran. Repertoires were generated with immunoSEQ multiplex PCR, while TCRdb's copy carries only in-frame clones and drops some. The sample has about 200,000 clones, about 79% seen once. The specimen sequenced was PBMCs. Receptors originate from a male donor in good health and CMV-seronegative.

The count of this clone is one. The J gene is TRBJ2-7, the V gene TRBV7-6; 12 nucleotides match TRBD2. Trimming cost V 4 bases and J 1 base; bases outside gene matches: 2. There are 15 residues in the CDR3. Germline V gene data show CDR1 as SGHVS and CDR2 as FNYEAQ. The CDR3 bases are TGTGCCAGCAGCTCTACTAGCGGGGGGTCCTACGAGCAGTACTTC. As protein: CASSSTSGGSYEQYF. Variable domain in full (rest from reference TRBV7-6 and TRBJ2-7): GAGVSQSPRYKVTKRGQDVALRCDPISGHVSLYWYRQALGQGPEFLTYFNYEAQQDKSGLPNDRFSAERPEGSISTLTIQRTEQRDSAMYRCASSSTSGGSYEQYFGPGTRLTVT.

The V gene is TRBV19, the J gene TRBJ2-3; 10 positions agree with TRBD2. The CDR3 spans 15 residues. Unmatched junction bases numbered 5, after V lost 8 bases and J lost 0 bases. CDR1 is LNHDA, CDR2 SQIVND, per germline (reference sequence). CDR3 bases: TGTGCCAGTTGGAGCGGGGGGGGTAGCACAGATACGCAGTATTTT. This sequence encodes CASWSGGGSTDTQYF.

The CDR3 loop reads CASSLSGQGYEQYF. The CDR3 nucleotides read TGTGCCAGCAGTTTATCAGGACAGGGCTACGAGCAGTACTTC. The chain joins TRBV28 to TRBJ2-7, with 8 nucleotides matching TRBD1. V lost 1 base to trimming and J lost 3 bases; unmatched junction nucleotides: 2. This CDR3 comprises 14 residues. Germline-derived CDR1 and CDR2 are MDHEN and SYDVKM.

In the case of this clone: One junction end does not reproduce the germline sequence, and a read error may be involved. The sample contains more than one DNA sequence encoding this CDR3. V usage is TRBV7-2 and J usage is TRBJ2-5; 11 bases are shared with TRBD2. Germline CDR1 reads SGHTA; CDR2 reads FQGNSA. The CDR3 extends over 13 amino acids. DNA of the CDR3: TGTGCCAGCAGCCTAGCGGGAGGAGAGACCCAGTACTTC. It is translated as CASSLAGGETQYF.

With respect to this clone: The junction does not match germline at one end; this may be a read error. This chain uses TRBV7-3 with TRBJ1-2, with TRBD1 as a possible D gene (5 bases). The CDR3 consists of 17 residues. Germline CDR1 reads SGHTA; CDR2 reads FQGTGA. CDR3 sequence: CASSLTPGMTANYGYTF. The CDR3 nucleotides read TGTGCCAGCAGCCTAACGCCAGGGATGACAGCTAACTATGGCTACACCTTC.

This clone was counted once. This chain uses TRBV28 with TRBJ1-1; the D gene is possibly TRBD1 (6 bases). Trimming stripped 1 base from V and 3 bases from J, with 15 bases between. The CDR3 is 16 amino acids. The germline CDR1 and CDR2 sequences are MDHEN and SYDVKM. In DNA, the CDR3 is TGTGCCAGCAGTTTATTATGGGGGGGCGCGTACACTGAAGCTTTCTTT. Encoded protein: CASSLLWGGAYTEAFF.

A few counts support this clone. V usage is TRBV9 and J usage is TRBJ1-3; 10 bases are a match to TRBD1. The CDR3 covers 15 residues. CDR1 is SGDLS and CDR2 is YYNGEE in the germline V gene. After removal of 3 bases from V and 3 bases from J, the junction contained 3 bases not matched to a gene. CDR3 nucleotide sequence: TGTGCCAGCAGCGGAGGACAGGGGGATGGAAACACCATATATTTT. Residues: CASSGGQGDGNTIYF.

The chain combines TRBV27 with TRBJ2-7; D is perhaps TRBD1 (6 bases). V lost 3 bases and J 5 bases, leaving 11 bases between the germline ends. The CDR3 length is 13 residues. Germline CDR1 and CDR2: MNHEY and SMNVEV (reference sequence). CDR3 residues: CASSLKAGDEQYF. Written as DNA, the CDR3 is TGTGCCAGCAGTTTGAAGGCAGGGGACGAGCAGTACTTC.

This clone has more than one count but fewer than ten. The chain is built from TRBV7-9 and TRBJ1-2; D may be TRBD1 (5 bases). The V end lost 3 bases, the J end lost 2 bases, and 13 bases lay between the germline ends. The CDR3 is 15 amino acids. The germline V gene has CDR1 SEHNR and CDR2 FQNEAQ (reference sequence). The CDR3 loop reads CASSFGGLPNYGYTF. The CDR3 nucleotides are TGTGCCAGCAGCTTTGGGGGACTCCCCAACTATGGCTACACCTTC.

V is TRBV6-5 and J is TRBJ2-7, with 9 positions matching TRBD1. This CDR3 has 16 residues. CDR1 and CDR2 (germline): MNHEY, SVGAGI. The V gene end was trimmed by 4 bases and the J gene end by 1 base; junction bases not matched to a gene: 8. CDR3 coding DNA: TGTGCCAGCAGTTCCCCGGGACAGGGCCGATCCTACGAGCAGTACTTC. It codes for CASSSPGQGRSYEQYF.

This clone appeared a few times. For the CDR3, the DNA is TGTGCCATCAACCCAGGACAGGGGGAACAAGAGACCCAGTACTTC. Translated: CAINPGQGEQETQYF. The rearrangement links TRBV10-3 to TRBJ2-5, with 10 bases aligning to TRBD1. CDR1 ENHRY and CDR2 SYGVKD come from the germline V gene. Trimming took 7 bases from V and 2 from J; bases not matched to a gene: 7. The CDR3 covers 15 residues.

V and J are TRBV5-1 and TRBJ2-1, with a weak D call TRBD1 (6 bases). V lost 0 bases to trimming and J lost 3 bases, with 7 bases between them. The CDR3 is 14 amino acids. Germline V gives CDR1 SGHRS, CDR2 YFSETQ. In DNA, the CDR3 is TGCGCCAGCAGCTTGGGGACAGACTACAATGAGCAGTTCTTC. Translation: CASSLGTDYNEQFF.

This chain connects TRBV4-3 to TRBJ2-3, with 12 bases that match TRBD2. The CDR3 consists of 15 residues. Germline CDR1 and CDR2: LGHNA and YSLEER. J was trimmed by 10 bases and V by 4 bases; bases with no gene match: 9. CDR3 residues: CASSPTASGGGSQYF. DNA for the CDR3: TGCGCCAGCAGCCCCACCGCTAGCGGGGGGGGTTCGCAGTATTTT.

V is TRBV10-2 and J is TRBJ1-5; D might be TRBD1 (5 bases). CDR3 length: 14 residues. The V and J ends lost 10 bases and 0 bases respectively, with 13 bases between them. From germline, CDR1 is WSHSY and CDR2 SAAADI. This CDR3 is CATETVYSNQPQHF. For the CDR3, the DNA is TGCGCCACCGAGACAGTCTATAGCAATCAGCCCCAGCATTTT.

The chain recombines TRBV4-1 with TRBJ2-7; the match to TRBD1 covers 9 bases. The CDR3 loop spans 15 amino acids. From germline, CDR1 is MGHRA and CDR2 YSYEKL. Unmatched junction bases numbered 6, after V lost 0 bases and J lost 6 bases. CDR3 sequence (DNA): TGCGCCAGCAGCCAAGAAGGGACAGGGTATGGCGAGCAGTACTTC. It codes for CASSQEGTGYGEQYF.

V usage is TRBV7-8 and J usage is TRBJ2-5, with 11 bases that match TRBD1. Trimming took 5 bases from V and 6 from J; bases not matched to a gene: 11. The germline CDR1 and CDR2 sequences are SGHVS and FQNEAQ. This CDR3 is 16 amino acids long. The chain's CDR3 is CASSIIGTGGVKTQYF. The CDR3 DNA reads TGTGCCAGCAGCATTATCGGGACAGGGGGTGTAAAGACCCAGTACTTC.

The chain carries TRBV19 and TRBJ1-1; 8 nucleotides align to TRBD1. The CDR3 extends over 14 amino acids. V lost 7 bases to trimming and J lost 1 base; unmatched junction nucleotides: 5. Germline V CDR1 and CDR2: LNHDA, SQIVND (reference sequence). The CDR3 protein is CASKSDRANTEAFF. CDR3 sequence (DNA): TGTGCCAGTAAGTCGGACAGGGCGAACACTGAAGCTTTCTTT.

The chain couples TRBV7-9 to TRBJ1-2, with D perhaps TRBD1 (5 bases). CDR1 and CDR2 (germline): SEHNR, FQNEAQ (reference sequence). The CDR3 extends over 14 amino acids. V was clipped by 1 base and J by 4 bases, with 10 bases between them. The CDR3 loop reads CASSLDGDSYGYTF. The CDR3 nucleotides read TGTGCCAGCAGCTTAGACGGGGACTCCTATGGCTACACCTTC.